This T cell receptor beta chain was profiled in a study of molecular identifiers for immune sequencing clone quantification. Whole-study results and caveats: Clones with over 20 RNA copies captured over 98% of effector molecules but under 1% of naive ones. Spiked-in Jurkat TCR RNA corresponding to one cell was reported as detectable against about 1 million naive cells.

When naive CD8 T cells were sorted, they were gated as CD8+CD4-CCR7+CD45RA+. Germline V gene data show CDR1 as LGHNA and CDR2 as YSLEER. The CDR3 is 16 amino acids. V was pared by 3 bases and J by 7 bases, with 9 bases of the junction left unmatched. On this clonotype itself: Its antigen is unidentified. A much bigger clone sits one base away, suggesting this may be a read error.

TCR libraries were built in bulk with a published protocol and specific TCR primers. TCRdb ran MiXCR on the PCR reads and lists one entry per CDR3 protein. The data show 250,000 to 400,000 distinct CDR3 sequences, with over 20% seen just once and 0.7% to 0.9% held by the top ten. The chain has TRBV4-3 and TRBJ2-2, with 9 bases that match TRBD2. Material: naive CD8+ T cells from blood, with Jurkat cell RNA spiked in. Subset reported: FACS-sorted CD8+CD4-CCR7+CD45RA+ naive T cells. The receptor's source is a human donor in good health. Some libraries in this study had Jurkat cell RNA spiked in. CDR3 amino acids: CASSQYGGRANGELFF. In DNA, the CDR3 is TGCGCCAGCAGCCAGTACGGCGGGAGGGCGAACGGGGAGCTGTTTTTT.